This T cell receptor beta chain is from a study of Ad26.COV2.S vaccination and SARS-CoV-2 variants. Study summary: As a participant in COV1001, the donor was in the Ad26.COV2.S trial arm. Study results and caveats: Researchers cautioned that TCR breadth and depth analyses may have underestimated total T cell responses. Participants in the vaccine arm had higher spike-specific TCR breadth; placebo recipients had lower.

This CDR3 is built from 16 residues. V gave up 3 bases and J gave up 2 bases; unmatched junction bases: 7. The germline CDR1 and CDR2 sequences are DFQATT and SNEGSKA (reference sequence). About this clone itself: The antigen is undetermined.

Documented treatment: around 19 received Ad26.COV2.S at low or high dose, single or two shots; about five received placebo; per-sample allocation not given. The investigators took samples on day 63 after the first vaccine or placebo injection. Sequencing was performed with immunoSEQ multiplex PCR; in TCRdb, only in-frame clones are kept and a portion is missing. Among approximately 340,000 clones listed, roughly 81% were seen once. The clonotype was recovered from a person aged 18-60 years who received the Ad26.COV2.S COVID-19 vaccine or a placebo. The material was peripheral blood, obtained in a trial of Ad26.COV2.S vaccine versus placebo. The rearrangement links TRBV20-1 to TRBJ2-3; 11 nucleotides align to TRBD2. In DNA, the CDR3 is TGCAGTGCTAGTGTATTAGCGGGGGGGATCACAGATACGCAGTATTTT. Translating gives CSASVLAGGITDTQYF.